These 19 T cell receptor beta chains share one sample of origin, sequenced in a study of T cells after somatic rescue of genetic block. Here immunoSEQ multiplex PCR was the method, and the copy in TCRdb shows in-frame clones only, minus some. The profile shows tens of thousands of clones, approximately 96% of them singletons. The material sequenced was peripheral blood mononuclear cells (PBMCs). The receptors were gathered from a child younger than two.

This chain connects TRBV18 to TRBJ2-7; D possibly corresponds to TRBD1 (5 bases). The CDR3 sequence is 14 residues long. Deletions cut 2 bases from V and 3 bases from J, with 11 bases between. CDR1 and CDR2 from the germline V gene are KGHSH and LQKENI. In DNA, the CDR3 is TGTGCCAGCTCACCATGGAAGGGGAACTACGAGCAGTACTTC. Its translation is CASSPWKGNYEQYF.

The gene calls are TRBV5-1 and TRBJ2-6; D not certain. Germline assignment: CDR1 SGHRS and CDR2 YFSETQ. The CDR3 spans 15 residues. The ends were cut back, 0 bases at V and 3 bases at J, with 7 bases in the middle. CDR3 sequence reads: CASSLGRDGANVLTF. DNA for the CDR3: TGCGCCAGCAGCTTGGGAAGGGATGGGGCCAACGTCCTGACTTTC.

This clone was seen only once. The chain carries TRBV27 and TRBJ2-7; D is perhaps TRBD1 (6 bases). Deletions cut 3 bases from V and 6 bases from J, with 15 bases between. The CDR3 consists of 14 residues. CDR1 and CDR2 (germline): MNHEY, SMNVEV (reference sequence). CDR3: CASSFAQGSREQYF. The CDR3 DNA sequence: TGTGCCAGCAGTTTTGCCCAGGGGAGTCGCGAGCAGTACTTC.

CDR3 in amino acids: CASTGLQRSSYNEQFF. The CDR3 DNA follows: TGTGCCAGCACGGGGCTTCAGCGCAGCTCCTACAATGAGCAGTTCTTC. The rearrangement links TRBV2 to TRBJ2-1, with D possibly called TRBD1 or TRBD2 (5 bases each). From germline, CDR1 is SNHLY and CDR2 FYNNEI. V was trimmed by 7 bases and J by 0 bases, leaving 16 bases between them. This CDR3 contains 16 residues.

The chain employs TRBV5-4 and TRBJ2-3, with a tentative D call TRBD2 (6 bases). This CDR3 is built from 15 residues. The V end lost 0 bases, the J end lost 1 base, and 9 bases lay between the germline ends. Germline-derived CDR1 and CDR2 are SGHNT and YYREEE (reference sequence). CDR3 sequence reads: CASSLEPSGTDTQYF. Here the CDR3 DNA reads TGTGCCAGCAGCTTGGAACCTAGCGGCACAGATACGCAGTATTTT.

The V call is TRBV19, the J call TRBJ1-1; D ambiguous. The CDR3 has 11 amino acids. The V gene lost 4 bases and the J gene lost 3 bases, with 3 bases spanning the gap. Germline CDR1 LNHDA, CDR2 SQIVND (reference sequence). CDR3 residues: CASSTYTEAFF. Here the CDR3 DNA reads TGTGCCAGTAGTACATACACTGAAGCTTTCTTT.

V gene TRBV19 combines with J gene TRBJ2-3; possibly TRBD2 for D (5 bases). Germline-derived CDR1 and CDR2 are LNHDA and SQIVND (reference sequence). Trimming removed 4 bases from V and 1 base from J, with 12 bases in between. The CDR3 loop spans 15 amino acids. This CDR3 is CASSKLGSGTDTQYF. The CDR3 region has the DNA TGTGCCAGTAGTAAGCTCGGTAGCGGCACAGATACGCAGTATTTT.

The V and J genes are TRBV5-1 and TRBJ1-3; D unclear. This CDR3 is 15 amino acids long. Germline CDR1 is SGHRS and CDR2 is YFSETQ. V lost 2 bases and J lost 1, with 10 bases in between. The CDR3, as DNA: TGCGCCAGCAGCTTTCTGGGAACTTCTGGAAACACCATATATTTT. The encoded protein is CASSFLGTSGNTIYF.

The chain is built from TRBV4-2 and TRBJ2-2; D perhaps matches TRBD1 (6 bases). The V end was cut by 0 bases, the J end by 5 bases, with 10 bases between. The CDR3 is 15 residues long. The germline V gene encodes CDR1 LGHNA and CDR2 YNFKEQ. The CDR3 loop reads CASSQDRGWTGELFF. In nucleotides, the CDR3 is TGTGCCAGCAGCCAAGATAGGGGGTGGACCGGGGAGCTGTTTTTT.

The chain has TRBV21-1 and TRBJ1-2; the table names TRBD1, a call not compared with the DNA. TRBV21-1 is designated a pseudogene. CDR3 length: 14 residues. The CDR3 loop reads CASSKEGAGFGYTF. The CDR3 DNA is TGTGCCAGCAGCAAAGAAGGGGCAGGGTTTGGCTACACCTTC.

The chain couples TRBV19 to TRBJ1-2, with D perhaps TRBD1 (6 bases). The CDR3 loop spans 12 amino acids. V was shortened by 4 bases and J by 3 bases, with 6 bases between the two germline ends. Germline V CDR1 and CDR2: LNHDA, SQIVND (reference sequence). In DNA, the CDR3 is TGTGCCAGTAGTACAGGGGACTATGGCTACACCTTC. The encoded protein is CASSTGDYGYTF.

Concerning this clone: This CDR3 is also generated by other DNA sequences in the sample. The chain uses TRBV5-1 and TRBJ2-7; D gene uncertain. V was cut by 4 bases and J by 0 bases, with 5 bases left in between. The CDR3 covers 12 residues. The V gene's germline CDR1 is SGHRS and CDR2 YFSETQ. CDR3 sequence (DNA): TGCGCCAGCAGCCTTAGCTCCTACGAGCAGTACTTC. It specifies CASSLSSYEQYF.

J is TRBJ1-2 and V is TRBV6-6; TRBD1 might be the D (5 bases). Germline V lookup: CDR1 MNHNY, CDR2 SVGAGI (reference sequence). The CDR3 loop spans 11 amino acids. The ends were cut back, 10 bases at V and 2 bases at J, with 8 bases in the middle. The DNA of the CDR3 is TGTGCCAACCGGGACAACTATGGCTACACCTTC. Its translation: CANRDNYGYTF.

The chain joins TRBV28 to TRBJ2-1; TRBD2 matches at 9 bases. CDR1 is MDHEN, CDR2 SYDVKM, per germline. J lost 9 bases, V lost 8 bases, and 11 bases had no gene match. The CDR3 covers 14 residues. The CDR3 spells CASQWAGGGTEQFF. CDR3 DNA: TGTGCCAGCCAGTGGGCGGGAGGGGGTACTGAGCAGTTCTTC.

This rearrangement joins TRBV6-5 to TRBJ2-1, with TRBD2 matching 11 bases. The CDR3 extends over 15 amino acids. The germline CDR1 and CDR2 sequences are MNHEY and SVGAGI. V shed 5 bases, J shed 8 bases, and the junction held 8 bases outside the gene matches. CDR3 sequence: CASSIIGTSGDEQFF. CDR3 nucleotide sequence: TGTGCCAGCAGTATAATCGGGACTAGCGGTGATGAGCAGTTCTTC.

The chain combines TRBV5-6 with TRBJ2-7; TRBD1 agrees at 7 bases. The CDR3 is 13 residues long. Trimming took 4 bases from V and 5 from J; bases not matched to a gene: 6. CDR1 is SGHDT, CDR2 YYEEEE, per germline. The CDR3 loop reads CASSVRQGHEQYF. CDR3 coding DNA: TGTGCCAGCAGCGTACGACAGGGCCACGAGCAGTACTTC.

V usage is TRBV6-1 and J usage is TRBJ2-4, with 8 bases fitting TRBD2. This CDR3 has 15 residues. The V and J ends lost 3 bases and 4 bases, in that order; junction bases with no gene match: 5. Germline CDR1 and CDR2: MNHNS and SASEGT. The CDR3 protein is CASSEQGGGKNIQYF. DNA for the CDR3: TGTGCCAGCAGTGAGCAAGGCGGGGGGAAAAACATTCAGTACTTC.

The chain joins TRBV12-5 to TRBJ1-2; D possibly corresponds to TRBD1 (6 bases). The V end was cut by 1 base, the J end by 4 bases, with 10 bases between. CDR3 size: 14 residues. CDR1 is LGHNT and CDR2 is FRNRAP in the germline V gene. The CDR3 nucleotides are TGTGCTAGTGGTTTGGCCCGGACAGCCTATGGCTACACCTTC. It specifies CASGLARTAYGYTF.

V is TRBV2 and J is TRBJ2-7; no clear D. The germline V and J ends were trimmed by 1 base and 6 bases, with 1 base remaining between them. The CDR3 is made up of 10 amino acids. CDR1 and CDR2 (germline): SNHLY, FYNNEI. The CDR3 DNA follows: TGTGCCAGCAGTGAAGGCGAGCAGTACTTC. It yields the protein CASSEGEQYF.